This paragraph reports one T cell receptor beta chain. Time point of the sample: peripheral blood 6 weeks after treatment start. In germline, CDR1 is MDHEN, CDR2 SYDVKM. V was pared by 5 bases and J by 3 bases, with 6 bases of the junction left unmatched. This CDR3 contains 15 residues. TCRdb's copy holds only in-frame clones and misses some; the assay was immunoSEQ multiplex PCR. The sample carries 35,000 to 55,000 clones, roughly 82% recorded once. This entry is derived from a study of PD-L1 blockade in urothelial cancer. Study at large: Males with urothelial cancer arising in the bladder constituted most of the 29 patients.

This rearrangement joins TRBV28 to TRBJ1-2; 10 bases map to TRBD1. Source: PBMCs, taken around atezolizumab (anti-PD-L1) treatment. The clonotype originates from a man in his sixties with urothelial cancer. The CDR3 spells CASSPWTGGDYGYTF. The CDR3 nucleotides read TGTGCCAGCAGTCCTTGGACAGGGGGAGACTATGGCTACACCTTC.